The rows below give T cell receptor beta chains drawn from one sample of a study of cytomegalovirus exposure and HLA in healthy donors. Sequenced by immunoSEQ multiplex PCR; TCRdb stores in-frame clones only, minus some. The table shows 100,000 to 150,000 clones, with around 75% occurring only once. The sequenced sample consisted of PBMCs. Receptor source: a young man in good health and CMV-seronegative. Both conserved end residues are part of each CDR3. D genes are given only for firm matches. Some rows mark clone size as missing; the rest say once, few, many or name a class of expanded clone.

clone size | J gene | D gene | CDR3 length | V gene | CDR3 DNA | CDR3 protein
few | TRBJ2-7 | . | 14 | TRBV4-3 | TGCGCCAGCAGCCAAGATCAGCCGGGGAGCGAGCAGTACTTC | CASSQDQPGSEQYF
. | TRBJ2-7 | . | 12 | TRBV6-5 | TGTGCCAGCAGTTCAGTACCCTACGAGCAGTACTTC | CASSSVPYEQYF
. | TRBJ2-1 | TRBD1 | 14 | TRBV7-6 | TGTGCCAGCAGCGTCAGACAGGGGGGCAATGAGCAGTTCTTC | CASSVRQGGNEQFF
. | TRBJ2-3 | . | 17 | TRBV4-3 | TGCGCCAGCAGCCAAGGAGGATGGGTGGGTAGCACAGATACGCAGTATTTT | CASSQGGWVGSTDTQYF
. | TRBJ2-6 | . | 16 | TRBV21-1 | TGTGCCACCCCCCAAGGACAGTGTTCTGGGGCCAACGGCCTGACTTTC | CATPQGQCSGANGLTF
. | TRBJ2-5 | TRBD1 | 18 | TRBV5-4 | TGTGCCAGCAGCTTGGATGTGGGGCGAAGGGGGCCCCAAGAGACCCAGTACTTC | CASSLDVGRRGPQETQYF
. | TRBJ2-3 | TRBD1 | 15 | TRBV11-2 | TGTGCCAGCAGCCTAGGGACAGCCCACACAGATACGCAGTATTTT | CASSLGTAHTDTQYF
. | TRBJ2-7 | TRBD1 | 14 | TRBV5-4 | TGTGCCAGCAGCTTGACCGGGACAGGGGGCGAGCAGTACTTC | CASSLTGTGGEQYF
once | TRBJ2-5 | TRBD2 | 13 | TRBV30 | TGTGCCTGGAGTCTCGGGGGGGAAGAGACCCAGTACTTC | CAWSLGGEETQYF
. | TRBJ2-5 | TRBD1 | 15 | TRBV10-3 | TGTGCCATCAGTGACCAGACAGGGGGGGGAGAGACCCAGTACTTC | CAISDQTGGGETQYF
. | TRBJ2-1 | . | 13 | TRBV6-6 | TGTGCCAGCAGTTACGTCGTGTACAATGAGCAGTTCTTC | CASSYVVYNEQFF
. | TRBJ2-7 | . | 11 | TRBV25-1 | TGTGCCAGCAGTGACAGGGACGAGCAGTACTTC | CASSDRDEQYF
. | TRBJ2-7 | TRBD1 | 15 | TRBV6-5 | TGTGCCTCAAGGCTAGGGGGACAGGCTTCCTACGAGCAGTACTTC | CASRLGGQASYEQYF
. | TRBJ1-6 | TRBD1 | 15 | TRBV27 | TGTGCCAGCAGTACACCGACAGGGGGCGGCTCACCCCTCCACTTT | CASSTPTGGGSPLHF
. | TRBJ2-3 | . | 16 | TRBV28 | TGTGCCAGCAGTTTAATGGGGGGGCCCGGCACAGATACGCAGTATTTT | CASSLMGGPGTDTQYF
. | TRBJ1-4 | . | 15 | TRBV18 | TGTGCCAGCTCAACTTCACAGGGTACTAATGAAAAACTGTTTTTT | CASSTSQGTNEKLFF
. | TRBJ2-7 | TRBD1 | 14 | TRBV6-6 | TGTGCCAGCAGACCCGGGACAGTTTCCTACGAGCAGTACTTC | CASRPGTVSYEQYF
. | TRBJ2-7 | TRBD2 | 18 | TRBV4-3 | TGCGCCAGCAGCCGATCAGCGGGGGGGCCAGAAGGAGGCTACGAGCAGTACTTC | CASSRSAGGPEGGYEQYF
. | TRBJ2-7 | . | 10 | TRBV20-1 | TGCAGTGCTAGAGCAGACGAGCAGTACTTC | CSARADEQYF
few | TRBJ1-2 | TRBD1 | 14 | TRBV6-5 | TGTGCCAGCAGTTCCCGGGACAGGGATTGGGACTACACCTTC | CASSSRDRDWDYTF
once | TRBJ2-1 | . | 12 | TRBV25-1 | TGTGCCAGCAGCGTTTTCCAGGGGGAGCAGTTCTTC | CASSVFQGEQFF
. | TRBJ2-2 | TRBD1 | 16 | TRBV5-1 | TGCGCCAGCAGCGGGAATTACAGGGGGAACACCGGGGAGCTGTTTTTT | CASSGNYRGNTGELFF
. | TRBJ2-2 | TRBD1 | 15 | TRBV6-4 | TGTGCCAGCAGTCCAAGAGAGGGGGCTAGCGGGGAGCTGTTTTTT | CASSPREGASGELFF
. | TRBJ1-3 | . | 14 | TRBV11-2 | TGTGCCAGCAGCTTAAGTCGGGCTGGAAACACCATATATTTT | CASSLSRAGNTIYF
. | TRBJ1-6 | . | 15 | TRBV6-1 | TGTGCCAGCAGTGAGGCCGGGCCAGGGGTTTCACCCCTCCACTTT | CASSEAGPGVSPLHF
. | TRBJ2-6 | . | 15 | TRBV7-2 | TGTGCCAGCAGCTTAGTGACTTCTGGGGCCAACGTCCTGACTTTC | CASSLVTSGANVLTF
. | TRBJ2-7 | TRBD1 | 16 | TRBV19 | TGTGCCAGTAGTATAGATCGAGGACAGGGGGCCTACGAGCAGTACTTC | CASSIDRGQGAYEQYF
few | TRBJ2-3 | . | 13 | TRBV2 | TGTGCCAGCAGTCTCCAGGGAATGGATACGCAGTATTTT | CASSLQGMDTQYF
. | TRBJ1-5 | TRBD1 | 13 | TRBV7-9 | TGTGCCAGCAGCTCCCAGGGGGATCAGCCCCAGCATTTT | CASSSQGDQPQHF
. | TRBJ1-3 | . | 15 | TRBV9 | TGTGCCAGCAGCGCCGGGGGGGGGTCCGGAAACACCATATATTTT | CASSAGGGSGNTIYF
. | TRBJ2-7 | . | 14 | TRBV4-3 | TGCGCCAGCAGCCTAGGGCAGGGGCCGTACGAGCAGTACTTC | CASSLGQGPYEQYF
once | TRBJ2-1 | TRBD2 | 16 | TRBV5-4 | TGTGCCAGCAGCTTGGAGGGCGGGGGGTCAGGAAGTGAGCAGTTCTTC | CASSLEGGGSGSEQFF
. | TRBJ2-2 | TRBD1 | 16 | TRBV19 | TGTGCCAGTAGTCTCTCGGGGGGACAGGGAACCGGGGAGCTGTTTTTT | CASSLSGGQGTGELFF
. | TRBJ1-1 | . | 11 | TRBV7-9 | TGTGCCAGCGGACAGAGCACTGAAGCTTTCTTT | CASGQSTEAFF
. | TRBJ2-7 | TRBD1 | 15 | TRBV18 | TGTGCCAGCTCACCTACAGGGGCCCTCTCCTACGAGCAGTACTTC | CASSPTGALSYEQYF
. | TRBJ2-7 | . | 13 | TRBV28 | TGTGCCAGCAGTCCTAGACCCAACGGGGAGCAGTACTTC | CASSPRPNGEQYF
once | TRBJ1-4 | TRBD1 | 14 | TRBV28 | TGTGCCAGCAGTTACCAGGACAGGGCGGAAAAACTGTTTTTT | CASSYQDRAEKLFF
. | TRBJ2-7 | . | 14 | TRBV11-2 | TGTGCCAGCAGCTTAGAGGCCAGCCGGAGCGAGCAGTACTTC | CASSLEASRSEQYF
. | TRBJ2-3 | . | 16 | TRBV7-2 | TGTGCCAGCAGCTTAGGTACTGGGGCGGGCACAGATACGCAGTATTTT | CASSLGTGAGTDTQYF
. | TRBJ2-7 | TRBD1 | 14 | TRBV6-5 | TGTGCCAGCAGTCAACAGGGGGGTTCCTACGAGCAGTACTTC | CASSQQGGSYEQYF
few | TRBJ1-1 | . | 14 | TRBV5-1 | TGCGCCAGCAGCTTGGCGGCACAGGCCCTTGAAGCTTTCTTT | CASSLAAQALEAFF
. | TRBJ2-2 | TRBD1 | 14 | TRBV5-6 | TGTGCCAGCAGCTTGGGACAGGGGACCGGGGAGCTGTTTTTT | CASSLGQGTGELFF
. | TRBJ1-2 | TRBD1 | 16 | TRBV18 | TGTGCCAGCTCACCGTCCGGGACAGGGGGCGACTATGGCTACACCTTC | CASSPSGTGGDYGYTF
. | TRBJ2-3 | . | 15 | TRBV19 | TGTGCCAGTAGTATTCACATCCGGCGGGTAGATACGCAGTATTTT | CASSIHIRRVDTQYF
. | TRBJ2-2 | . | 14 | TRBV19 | TGTGCCAGTAGTTCCGCACTAGGCACCGGGGAGCTGTTTTTT | CASSSALGTGELFF
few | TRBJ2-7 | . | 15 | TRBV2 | TGTGCCAGCAGTGAGGGGCAGGGTCGGATCTACGAGCAGTACTTC | CASSEGQGRIYEQYF
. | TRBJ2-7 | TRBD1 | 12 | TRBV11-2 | TGTGCCAGCAGCTGGCAGGGGGACGAGCAGTACTTC | CASSWQGDEQYF